A single sample gave rise to the 28 T cell receptor beta chains below, sequenced in a study of OX40 agonist ivuxolimab in advanced cancers. Data came from immunoSEQ multiplex PCR; TCRdb stores just in-frame clones and leaves some out. The sample gives 65,000 to 95,000 clones, around 80% of which show up once; roughly 0.76% is in the top ten. The sequences come from CD4+ or CD8+ T cells sorted from blood, collected in a trial of the OX40 agonist ivuxolimab. Receptor source: an adult with an advanced solid tumor such as melanoma, head and neck, liver or kidney cancer.

V is TRBV7-2 and J is TRBJ2-2; no clear D gene. Trimming removed 5 bases from V and 6 bases from J, with 13 bases in between. The CDR3 length is 14 residues. Germline lookup yields CDR1 SGHTA and CDR2 FQGNSA. CDR3 sequence: CASSIDQNSGELFF. Written as DNA, the CDR3 is TGTGCCAGCAGCATTGACCAGAATTCCGGGGAGCTGTTTTTT.

The rearrangement joins TRBV6-5 to TRBJ2-5; D not certain. Germline CDR1 is MNHEY and CDR2 is SVGAGI. There are 12 residues in the CDR3. The ends were cut back, 5 bases at V and 7 bases at J, with 11 bases in the middle. The CDR3 sequence: CASSPHIGTQYF. CDR3 DNA: TGTGCCAGCAGTCCTCATATCGGGACCCAGTACTTC.

In DNA, the CDR3 is TGTGCCAGCAGCCCCGGACAGGGGGGAAACACCATATATTTT. Protein product: CASSPGQGGNTIYF. V gene TRBV2 combines with J gene TRBJ1-3; TRBD1 matches 9 bases. The V segment lost 6 bases and the J segment 4 bases; nucleotides outside the gene matches: 4. The length of the CDR3 is 14 residues. The V gene's germline CDR1 is SNHLY and CDR2 FYNNEI.

This chain joins TRBV28 and TRBJ2-2; D not certain. Trimming removed 3 bases at V and 1 base at J, with 15 bases between. This CDR3 contains 17 residues. Germline values: CDR1 MDHEN, CDR2 SYDVKM. CDR3 bases: TGTGCCAGCAGTTTTGTGGAGTTGGCGATGAACACCGGGGAGCTGTTTTTT. This gives the protein CASSFVELAMNTGELFF.

The genes are TRBV5-4 and TRBJ2-5; D gene unclear. The CDR3 is 11 residues long. Trimming removed 7 bases at V and 3 bases at J, with 7 bases between. Germline CDR1 is SGHNT and CDR2 is YYREEE (reference sequence). CDR3 residues: CASSTEETQYF. CDR3 sequence (DNA): TGTGCCAGCTCCACAGAAGAGACCCAGTACTTC.

This clone has a handful of counts. The rearrangement links TRBV25-1 to TRBJ1-2; 10 nucleotides match TRBD1. The CDR3 is made up of 13 amino acids. The V gene end was trimmed by 9 bases and the J gene end by 3 bases; junction bases not matched to a gene: 4. Germline CDR1 reads MGHDK; CDR2 reads SYGVNS. The CDR3 here is CARSTGGDYGYTF. The CDR3 DNA sequence: TGTGCCAGATCGACAGGGGGCGACTATGGCTACACCTTC.

The CDR3 reads CASSQEAGWDTQYF. The CDR3 region has the DNA TGCGCCAGCAGCCAAGAAGCAGGGTGGGATACGCAGTATTTT. The chain uses TRBV4-1 and TRBJ2-3; D perhaps matches TRBD1 (5 bases). CDR1 and CDR2 (germline): MGHRA, YSYEKL. With 0 bases removed from V and 6 bases from J, the gap between germline ends came to 10 bases. The CDR3 spans 14 residues.

A single count supports this clone. The rearrangement uses TRBV19 and TRBJ2-3, with a weak D call TRBD1 (6 bases). Looked up from germline, CDR1 is LNHDA and CDR2 is SQIVND (reference sequence). Trimming pared 5 bases from V and 5 bases from J, leaving 14 bases between. The CDR3 spans 14 residues. This CDR3 reads CASSEGGQVDTQYF. The CDR3, as DNA: TGTGCCAGTAGTGAAGGGGGTCAGGTAGATACGCAGTATTTT.

This clone appeared a single time. The rearrangement uses TRBV25-1 and TRBJ2-7; TRBD1 matches at 8 bases. This CDR3 spans 15 amino acids. Trimming removed 1 base from V and 5 bases from J; junction bases left unmatched: 7. Germline V lookup: CDR1 MGHDK, CDR2 SYGVNS. For the CDR3, the DNA is TGTGCCAGCAGTGAATGGGGTCAGGGGGCCAACGAGCAGTACTTC. It is translated as CASSEWGQGANEQYF.

The rearrangement uses TRBV4-2 and TRBJ2-1, with 8 bases matching TRBD2. Germline V lookup: CDR1 LGHNA, CDR2 YNFKEQ. The CDR3 consists of 15 residues. With V trimmed by 4 bases and J by 6 bases, 8 bases remained unmatched. CDR3 sequence reads: CASSRASGPFNEQFF. The DNA of the CDR3 is TGTGCCAGCAGCCGCGCTAGCGGGCCCTTCAATGAGCAGTTCTTC.

The chain employs TRBV4-1 and TRBJ1-1; D might be TRBD1 (6 bases). The V end was cut by 4 bases, the J end by 10 bases, with 19 bases between. There are 14 residues in the CDR3. CDR1 is MGHRA and CDR2 is YSYEKL in the germline V gene. CDR3 residues: CASSLPQQGRGAFF. Written as DNA, the CDR3 is TGCGCCAGCAGCCTCCCTCAACAGGGTAGGGGAGCTTTCTTT.

This clone was counted only a few times. CDR3 DNA sequence: TGTGCCAGCAGACGACAGGTCTCGGACAATGAGCAGTTCTTC. It codes for CASRRQVSDNEQFF. The rearrangement joins TRBV11-1 to TRBJ2-1, with D possibly matching TRBD1 (6 bases). CDR3 size: 14 residues. V gave up 6 bases and J gave up 5 bases, with 14 bases separating them. CDR1 is SGHAT and CDR2 is FQDESV in the germline V gene (reference sequence).

The CDR3 nucleotides read TGTGCCACCAGCAGAGTAGGATCAGATACGCAGTATTTT. It translates to CATSRVGSDTQYF. V usage is TRBV15 and J usage is TRBJ2-3; D gene uncertain. The CDR3 loop spans 13 amino acids. Trimming shortened V by 1 base and J by 4 bases, and 6 bases separated the two germline ends. The germline gives CDR1 LNHNV, CDR2 YYDKDF (reference sequence).

The chain has TRBV18 and TRBJ1-3, with 7 bases lining up with TRBD1. CDR3 length: 17 amino acids. Trimming cost V 0 bases and J 0 bases; bases outside gene matches: 5. Germline CDR1 reads KGHSH; CDR2 reads LQKENI. CDR3 nucleotides: TGTGCCAGCTCACCACCTGGACAGGCAAACTCTGGAAACACCATATATTTT. Protein: CASSPPGQANSGNTIYF.

The J gene is TRBJ1-6, the V gene TRBV11-3; D call uncertain. Trimming pared 2 bases from V and 5 bases from J, leaving 7 bases between. This CDR3 has 14 amino acids. The V gene's germline CDR1 is SGHNT and CDR2 YENEEA. CDR3 nucleotides: TGTGCCAGCAGCTTACGTGGTGATAATTCACCCCTCCACTTT. It yields the protein CASSLRGDNSPLHF.

This clone turned up a few times. The chain employs TRBV6-6 and TRBJ2-7; perhaps TRBD2 as D (5 bases). V lost 0 bases and J lost 7, with 13 bases in between. The CDR3 consists of 14 residues. Per germline, CDR1 MNHNY and CDR2 SVGAGI (reference sequence). The CDR3: CASSYSDSSREQYF. The CDR3 DNA follows: TGTGCCAGCAGTTACTCGGACTCTTCGCGGGAGCAGTACTTC.

The J gene is TRBJ1-1, the V gene TRBV5-1, with D uncertain. Looked up from germline, CDR1 is SGHRS and CDR2 is YFSETQ. With 3 bases removed from V and 8 bases from J, the gap between germline ends came to 14 bases. The CDR3 sequence is 13 residues long. CDR3 sequence (DNA): TGCGCCAGCAGCTCCGGCCCTCCGGGAGAAGCTTTCTTT. Translating it yields CASSSGPPGEAFF. Based on the CDR3 plus reference TRBV5-1 and TRBJ1-1, the full variable domain is KAGVTQTPRYLIKTRGQQVTLSCSPISGHRSVSWYQQTPGQGLQFLFEYFSETQRNKGNFPGRFSGRQFSNSRSEMNVSTLELGDSALYLCASSSGPPGEAFFGQGTRLTVV.

The chain couples TRBV2 to TRBJ1-1; D is undetermined. Germline CDR1 SNHLY, CDR2 FYNNEI. V lost 7 bases and J lost 1, with 10 bases in between. The CDR3 runs to 13 residues. In nucleotides, the CDR3 is TGTGCCAGCATGTTCTCCGGGAACACTGAAGCTTTCTTT. Translating it yields CASMFSGNTEAFF.

The V gene is TRBV28, the J gene TRBJ2-5; no firm D call. The length of the CDR3 is 13 residues. CDR1 and CDR2 (germline): MDHEN, SYDVKM. V lost 1 base, J lost 7 bases, and 10 bases lay in between. The DNA of the CDR3 is TGTGCCAGCAGTTTATCCCCACCAGGGACCCAGTACTTC. It encodes CASSLSPPGTQYF.

This clone came up once. V gene TRBV5-4 combines with J gene TRBJ1-1; TRBD1 agrees at 10 bases. Trimming at V came to 4 bases and at J to 4 bases, leaving 7 bases not matched to a gene. Germline lookup yields CDR1 SGHNT and CDR2 YYREEE (reference sequence). The CDR3 is 15 residues long. The CDR3 is CASSVRQGAGTEAFF. In DNA, the CDR3 is TGTGCCAGCAGCGTTAGACAGGGGGCCGGCACTGAAGCTTTCTTT.

Written as DNA, the CDR3 is TGTGCCAGCAGTTACTCGGGGACCCTCTTTGACGAGCAGTACTTC. Amino acid sequence: CASSYSGTLFDEQYF. The J gene is TRBJ2-7, the V gene TRBV6-5; possibly TRBD1 or TRBD2 for D (5 bases each). Trimming took 0 bases from V and 5 from J, leaving 14 bases between them. This CDR3 region has 15 residues. CDR1 MNHEY and CDR2 SVGAGI come from the germline V gene.

The V and J genes are TRBV29-1 and TRBJ2-7; 7 positions agree with TRBD2. This CDR3 is 14 amino acids long. Germline trimming cut 2 bases from V and 0 bases from J; bases unmatched to any gene: 4. In germline, CDR1 is SQVTM, CDR2 ANQGSEA. Written as DNA, the CDR3 is TGCAGCGTTGAATGCACTAGCGCCTCCTACGAGCAGTACTTC. It translates to CSVECTSASYEQYF.

This clone was detected only once. CDR3 sequence: CASSPPERGRGEQYF. The CDR3 DNA is TGTGCCAGCTCACCACCGGAGAGGGGAAGAGGGGAGCAGTACTTC. The gene calls are TRBV18 and TRBJ2-7, with D perhaps given as TRBD1 or TRBD2 (5 bases each). This CDR3 is built from 15 residues. The germline V gene has CDR1 KGHSH and CDR2 LQKENI. Trimming shortened V by 0 bases and J by 7 bases, and 16 bases separated the two germline ends.

J is TRBJ2-5 and V is TRBV7-2; D possibly corresponds to TRBD1 (5 bases). V was cut by 4 bases and J by 4 bases, with 13 bases left in between. This CDR3 has 14 residues. Per the germline V gene, CDR1 is SGHTA and CDR2 is FQGNSA. The CDR3 loop is CASSSPGFPETQYF. The CDR3 DNA reads as TGTGCCAGCAGCTCGCCAGGGTTCCCAGAGACCCAGTACTTC.

V usage is TRBV10-3 and J usage is TRBJ1-5, with a tentative D call TRBD1 (5 bases). Germline CDR1 is ENHRY and CDR2 is SYGVKD. V lost 5 bases, J lost 5 bases, and 10 bases lay in between. The CDR3 sequence is 13 residues long. CDR3 in DNA: TGTGCCATCAGTAATAGGGGAGATCAGCCCCAGCATTTT. This sequence encodes CAISNRGDQPQHF.

This chain links TRBV6-5 with TRBJ2-2; 9 nucleotides agree with TRBD1. Looked up from germline, CDR1 is MNHEY and CDR2 is SVGAGI. Trimming took 5 bases from V and 6 from J; bases not matched to a gene: 4. This CDR3 is 14 amino acids long. Here the CDR3 reads CASSRTGDSGELFF. CDR3 DNA sequence: TGTGCCAGCAGTCGGACAGGGGATTCCGGGGAGCTGTTTTTT.

This chain connects TRBV11-3 to TRBJ2-2; D is uncertain. The CDR3 has 13 amino acids. Germline assignment: CDR1 SGHNT and CDR2 YENEEA. With 2 bases removed from V and 1 base from J, the gap between germline ends came to 2 bases. The CDR3 loop is CASSLKNTGELFF. As DNA, the CDR3 is TGTGCCAGCAGCTTAAAGAACACCGGGGAGCTGTTTTTT.

The gene calls are TRBV19 and TRBJ2-1; D uncertain. V lost 2 bases and J lost 4, with 12 bases in between. This CDR3 has 15 residues. CDR1 LNHDA and CDR2 SQIVND come from the germline V gene (reference sequence). CDR3 loop: CASSIRSGLYNEQFF. CDR3 coding DNA: TGTGCCAGTAGTATAAGGTCCGGTTTATACAATGAGCAGTTCTTC.